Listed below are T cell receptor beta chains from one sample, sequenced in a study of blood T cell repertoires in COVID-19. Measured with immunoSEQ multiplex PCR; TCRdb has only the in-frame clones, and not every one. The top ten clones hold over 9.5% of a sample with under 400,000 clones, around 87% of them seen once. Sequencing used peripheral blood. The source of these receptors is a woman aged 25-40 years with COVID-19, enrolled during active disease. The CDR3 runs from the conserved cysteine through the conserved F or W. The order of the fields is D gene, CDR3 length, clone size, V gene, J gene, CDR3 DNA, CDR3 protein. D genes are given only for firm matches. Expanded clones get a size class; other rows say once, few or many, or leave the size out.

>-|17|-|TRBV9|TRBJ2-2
TGTGCCAGCAGCTCCCAAGGGGGTCGGGGTGCCACCGGGGAGCTGTTTTTT
CASSSQGGRGATGELFF
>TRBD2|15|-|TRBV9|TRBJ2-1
TGTGCCAGCAGCGTAGGACTAGCGGGTTACAATGAGCAGTTCTTC
CASSVGLAGYNEQFF
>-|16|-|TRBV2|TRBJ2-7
TGTGCCAGCAGTGATTTATGGGACACCAATAAGAGGGAGCAGTACTTC
CASSDLWDTNKREQYF
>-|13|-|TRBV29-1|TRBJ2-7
TGCAGCGTTGCTCTAGTTCCCTCTTACGAGCAGTACTTC
CSVALVPSYEQYF
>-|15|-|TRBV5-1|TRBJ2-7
TGCGCCAGCAGCTTGGAGGGGACACCTTCCTACGAGCAGTACTTC
CASSLEGTPSYEQYF
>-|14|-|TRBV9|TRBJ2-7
TGTGCCAGCAGCGTAGCGGCGGGCCAGTACGAGCAGTACTTC
CASSVAAGQYEQYF
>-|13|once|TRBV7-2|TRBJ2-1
TGTGCCAGCAGCTCCGAGGACTACAATGAGCAGTTCTTC
CASSSEDYNEQFF
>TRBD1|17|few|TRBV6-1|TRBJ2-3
TGTGCCAGCAGTGAAAACGCGGACAGGGGGTATACAGATACGCAGTATTTT
CASSENADRGYTDTQYF
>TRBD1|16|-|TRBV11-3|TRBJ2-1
TGTGCCAGCAGCTTAGGGGGCTGGACAGGGAACAATGAGCAGTTCTTC
CASSLGGWTGNNEQFF
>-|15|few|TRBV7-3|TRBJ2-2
TGTGCCAGCAGCCCCCTGGCGAGAGGGACCGGGGAGCTGTTTTTT
CASSPLARGTGELFF
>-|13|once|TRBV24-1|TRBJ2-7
TGTGCCACCGCTGGCAGGGCTCTCGACGAGCAGTACTTC
CATAGRALDEQYF
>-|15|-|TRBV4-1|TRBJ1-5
TGCGCCAGCAGCCAAGCGGGGTGGATTAATCAGCCCCAGCATTTT
CASSQAGWINQPQHF
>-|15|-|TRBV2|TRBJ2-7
TGTGCCAGCAGCGCCGCCGATGGACTTCGGGACGAGCAGTACTTC
CASSAADGLRDEQYF
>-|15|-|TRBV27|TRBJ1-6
TGTGCCAGCAGTTTAAGCGAGGGGGGGTTCTCACCCCTCCACTTT
CASSLSEGGFSPLHF
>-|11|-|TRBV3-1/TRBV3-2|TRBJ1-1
TGTGCCAGCCGGGAGGGCTCTGAAGCTTTCTTT
CASREGSEAFF
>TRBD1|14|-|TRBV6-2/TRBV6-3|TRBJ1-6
TGTGCCAGCAGTCGGACAGGGACTAATTCACCCCTCCACTTT
CASSRTGTNSPLHF
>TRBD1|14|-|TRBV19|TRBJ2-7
TGTGCCAGTAGTACAACAGGGGTAGGAAACGAGCAGTACTTC
CASSTTGVGNEQYF
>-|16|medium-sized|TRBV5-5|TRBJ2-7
TGTGCCAGCAGCTTGGATTTGGGACAAGGGAATTACGAGCAGTACTTC
CASSLDLGQGNYEQYF
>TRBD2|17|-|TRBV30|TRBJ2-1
TGTGCCTGGAGTATCACCCACGATTTAGCGGGAGCGGGGGAGCAGTTCTTC
CAWSITHDLAGAGEQFF
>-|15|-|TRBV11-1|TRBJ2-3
TGTGCCAGCAGCTTAGGCAGACTATCCACAGATACGCAGTATTTT
CASSLGRLSTDTQYF
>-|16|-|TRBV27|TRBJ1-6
TGTGCCAGCAGTTTAAACGTAGGACAGCCCATGAATCCCCTCCACTTT
CASSLNVGQPMNPLHF
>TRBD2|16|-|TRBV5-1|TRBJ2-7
TGCGCCAGCAGCTTGGTAATGACTAGCGGGCTCTACGAGCAGTACTTC
CASSLVMTSGLYEQYF